This T cell receptor (beta chain) is from a study of T cell changes during pregnancy in multiple sclerosis. Measured with immunoSEQ multiplex PCR; TCRdb has only the in-frame clones, and not every one. The sample has tens of thousands of clones, 92% seen once; the top ten hold 0.64%. The receptor was isolated from a female donor with multiple sclerosis, enrolled in a pregnancy study. Sequenced here: CD4+ T cells from peripheral blood mononuclear cells, sampled after pregnancy.

The CDR3 coding sequence is TGCACCAGCAGCCACGCACCGGGACAGCCTAATGAAAAACTGTTTTTT. Translated: CTSSHAPGQPNEKLFF. This chain links TRBV1 with TRBJ1-4; TRBD1, the D gene given by the table, was not confirmed from the DNA. TRBV1 is a documented pseudogene. CDR3 size: 16 residues.